These 18 T cell receptor beta chains came from one sample sequenced in a study of T-cell memory formation after mild COVID-19. TCRdb independently ran MiXCR on the 5' RACE reads; one entry per CDR3 protein. The repertoire holds 210,000 or so distinct CDR3 sequences, with 10% as singletons. Sequenced: PBMCs or a T cell subset sorted from them (not recorded which). The receptors stem from a man in his late teens or twenties who had mild COVID-19 (a few samples of this study predate the infection). Cell type and time point are not known.

The chain links TRBV7-9 to TRBJ2-2; D gene uncertain. The CDR3 consists of 17 residues. Trimming shortened V by 5 bases and J by 6 bases, and 22 bases separated the two germline ends. Looked up from germline, CDR1 is SEHNR and CDR2 is FQNEAQ (reference sequence). In DNA form, the CDR3 reads TGTGCCAGCAGCCCTCGACGATGGTTCGATTTTTCCGGGGAGCTGTTTTTT. This translates into CASSPRRWFDFSGELFF.

This clonotype was seen a few times. V is TRBV18 and J is TRBJ1-1, with D unclear. The length of the CDR3 is 14 residues. The germline V gene encodes CDR1 KGHSH and CDR2 LQKENI. V lost 2 bases to trimming and J lost 1 base, with 8 bases between them. The CDR3 protein is CASSPGWTNTEAFF. For the CDR3, the DNA is TGTGCCAGCTCACCAGGGTGGACGAACACTGAAGCTTTCTTT.

Ten or more counts support this clonotype. The chain recombines TRBV7-2 with TRBJ2-5, with D unresolved. V shed 2 bases and J shed 3 bases, with 7 bases lying between them. The length of the CDR3 is 13 residues. Germline CDR1 reads SGHTA; CDR2 reads FQGNSA. The CDR3 DNA reads TGTGCCAGCAGCTTACGTAGGGAAGAGACCCAGTACTTC. This sequence encodes CASSLRREETQYF.

In this sample, this clonotype turned up a few times. The J gene is TRBJ2-7, the V gene TRBV20-1; D gene ambiguous. The ends were cut back, 7 bases at V and 0 bases at J, with 13 bases in the middle. The length of the CDR3 is 13 residues. The germline gives CDR1 DFQATT, CDR2 SNEGSKA (reference sequence). CDR3 sequence: CSVQTPSSYEQYF. CDR3 in DNA: TGCAGTGTTCAGACTCCTAGCTCCTACGAGCAGTACTTC.

This clonotype was observed at least ten times. The chain employs TRBV4-3 and TRBJ2-1; TRBD2 aligns across 9 bases. V lost 4 bases to trimming and J lost 9 bases; unmatched junction nucleotides: 19. The CDR3 covers 18 residues. From germline, CDR1 is LGHNA and CDR2 YSLEER. The CDR3 nucleotides read TGCGCCAGCAGCCCCCATGGAGGGTCGCGGGGGGGCCGGGTTGAGCAGTTCTTC. Translated: CASSPHGGSRGGRVEQFF.

This clonotype was counted many times. The chain carries TRBV7-9 and TRBJ2-3, with TRBD1 identical over 8 bases. V lost 7 bases to trimming and J lost 4 bases; unmatched junction nucleotides: 4. The CDR3 runs 13 residues. Germline values: CDR1 SEHNR, CDR2 FQNEAQ (reference sequence). Written as DNA, the CDR3 is TGTGCCAGCACCATGACAGGGGCAGATACGCAGTATTTT. Translating gives CASTMTGADTQYF.

There are a few counts of this clonotype. J is TRBJ2-7 and V is TRBV2, with 9 nucleotides matching TRBD1. CDR1 is SNHLY and CDR2 is FYNNEI in the germline V gene. The V and J ends lost 4 bases and 3 bases, in that order; junction bases with no gene match: 4. The CDR3 totals 14 residues. This chain's CDR3 is CASSGRDRVYEQYV. The CDR3 DNA follows: TGTGCCAGCAGTGGCCGGGACAGGGTCTACGAGCAGTACGTC.

CDR3 sequence: CASSFQQGVGNTIYF. CDR3 DNA: TGTGCCAGCAGTTTCCAACAGGGGGTTGGAAACACCATATATTTT. The chain has TRBV12-3 or TRBV12-4 and TRBJ1-3; 8 bases map to TRBD1. The V gene end was trimmed by 3 bases and the J gene end by 3 bases; junction bases not matched to a gene: 4. The CDR3 covers 15 residues.

This clonotype has only a few counts. The chain employs TRBV5-1 and TRBJ1-2; D is possibly TRBD1 (6 bases). The germline V gene encodes CDR1 SGHRS and CDR2 YFSETQ. The CDR3 length is 14 residues. Deletions cut 4 bases from V and 4 bases from J, with 14 bases between. CDR3 in amino acids: CASSPEQGGYGYTF. The CDR3 coding sequence is TGCGCCAGCAGCCCGGAACAGGGCGGCTATGGCTACACCTTC.

This clonotype was found many times. V usage is TRBV7-2 and J usage is TRBJ2-3, with 9 positions matching TRBD2. The V gene's germline CDR1 is SGHTA and CDR2 FQGNSA. The CDR3 contains 16 residues. Trimming removed 1 base from V and 7 bases from J; junction bases left unmatched: 9. CDR3 in amino acids: CASSLVFGGGVNTQYF. In DNA, the CDR3 is TGTGCCAGCAGCTTAGTATTTGGCGGGGGGGTGAATACGCAGTATTTT.

This clonotype was observed a few times. The V and J genes are TRBV12-3 or TRBV12-4 and TRBJ2-1; D is perhaps TRBD1 or TRBD2 (5 bases each). The ends were cut back, 3 bases at V and 6 bases at J, with 12 bases in the middle. This CDR3 spans 14 amino acids. CDR3 sequence: CASSFYSGLNEQFF. The DNA of the CDR3 is TGTGCCAGCAGTTTCTATTCGGGGCTCAATGAGCAGTTCTTC.

This clonotype was seen more than once but under ten times. J is TRBJ2-5 and V is TRBV5-1; 10 bases fit TRBD2. J gave up 0 bases and V 4 bases, and 6 bases lay outside the gene matches. The CDR3 totals 16 residues. Germline loops: CDR1 SGHRS, CDR2 YFSETQ. As DNA, the CDR3 is TGCGCCAGCAGCGTTAGCGGGGGGCCTCACCAAGAGACCCAGTACTTC. This gives the protein CASSVSGGPHQETQYF.

The J gene is TRBJ2-7, the V gene TRBV4-1; unclear D gene. The ends were cut back, 1 base at V and 1 base at J, with 5 bases in the middle. CDR1 is MGHRA and CDR2 is YSYEKL in the germline V gene. This CDR3 has 13 residues. As DNA, the CDR3 is TGCGCCAGCAGCCAAGTCGTTTCCTACGAGCAGTACTTC. Residues: CASSQVVSYEQYF.

This clonotype has just a few counts. The rearrangement links TRBV29-1 to TRBJ1-5; 9 bases map to TRBD1. V was clipped by 6 bases and J by 5 bases; unmatched bases: 8. Germline CDR1 SQVTM, CDR2 ANQGSEA. The CDR3 is 14 amino acids. CDR3 DNA sequence: TGCAGCGTATCACAGGGGGCGGCCGATCAGCCCCAGCATTTT. Translation gives CSVSQGAADQPQHF.

This clonotype came up many times. The gene calls are TRBV5-1 and TRBJ1-1; unclear D gene. Trimming pared 5 bases from V and 1 base from J, leaving 12 bases between. Germline assignment: CDR1 SGHRS and CDR2 YFSETQ. This CDR3 contains 14 residues. The CDR3 DNA is TGCGCCAGCAGTGATTCGGCCGCGAACACTGAAGCTTTCTTT. Translation: CASSDSAANTEAFF.

V gene TRBV3-1 combines with J gene TRBJ1-2, with no clear D. The CDR3 is made up of 14 amino acids. CDR1 LGHDT and CDR2 YNNKEL come from the germline V gene (reference sequence). V was cut by 1 base and J by 4 bases, with 10 bases left in between. Here the CDR3 reads CASSQAREGYGYTF. Here the CDR3 DNA reads TGTGCCAGCAGCCAAGCCCGGGAGGGCTATGGCTACACCTTC.

This clonotype showed up just a few times. The chain combines TRBV5-1 with TRBJ2-1; TRBD2 is a possible D gene (6 bases). V lost 0 bases and J 2 bases, leaving 18 bases between the germline ends. CDR1 and CDR2 from the germline V gene are SGHRS and YFSETQ. The CDR3 is made up of 18 amino acids. CDR3: CASSLVSLAAGAYNEQFF. The CDR3 bases are TGCGCCAGCAGCTTGGTTTCACTAGCAGCTGGGGCCTACAATGAGCAGTTCTTC. Full variable domain (outside the CDR3, taken from reference TRBV5-1 and TRBJ2-1): KAGVTQTPRYLIKTRGQQVTLSCSPISGHRSVSWYQQTPGQGLQFLFEYFSETQRNKGNFPGRFSGRQFSNSRSEMNVSTLELGDSALYLCASSLVSLAAGAYNEQFFGPGTRLTVL.

This clonotype was detected many times. The V call is TRBV7-2, the J call TRBJ1-1; D unclear. The CDR3 has 15 residues. Per the germline V gene, CDR1 is SGHTA and CDR2 is FQGNSA. V shed 1 base and J shed 0 bases, with 9 bases lying between them. The CDR3 DNA follows: TGTGCCAGCAGCTTAGAGGGTGACTTGAACACTGAAGCTTTCTTT. It translates to CASSLEGDLNTEAFF.